A single sample gave rise to the 9 T cell receptor beta chains below, sequenced in a study of human CD8 memory T cell subsets. It was UMI-labeled 5' RACE by which the TCR beta libraries were made. Using the 5' RACE reads, TCRdb records one entry per CDR3 protein without DNA. The repertoire shows under 4,500 distinct CDR3 sequences; the top ten hold about 20%. Sequenced material: CD8+ T cells from PBMCs. The receptors here all came from a human donor in good health.

The chain employs TRBV12-3 or TRBV12-4 and TRBJ2-6; TCRdb reports TRBD2, a call that lacks DNA to check it against. This CDR3 comprises 15 residues. CDR3 sequence reads: CASRSTRAGANVLTF.

This clonotype registers medium-sized by frequency. V usage is TRBV11-2 and J usage is TRBJ2-7; the TRBD1 assignment by TCRdb is unverifiable without DNA. This CDR3 has 13 residues. Germline V CDR1 and CDR2: SGHAT, FQNNGV. This CDR3 is CASSVSGKNEQYF.

Its frequency marks this clonotype as medium-sized. This chain joins TRBV6-6 and TRBJ2-3; TCRdb gives TRBD2 as the D gene, but with no DNA this cannot be confirmed. The CDR3 covers 17 residues. Germline CDR1 reads MNHNY; CDR2 reads SVGAGI (reference sequence). The CDR3 sequence is CASIHSIAGGPRDTQYF.

The genes are TRBV7-6 and TRBJ2-1; the TRBD1 assignment by TCRdb is unverifiable without DNA. Germline CDR1 is SGHVS and CDR2 is FNYEAQ. There are 18 residues in the CDR3. The CDR3 sequence is CASSPSFGGGGSYNEQFF.

This clonotype is medium-sized by frequency. The chain combines TRBV27 with TRBJ2-1. CDR1 is MNHEY and CDR2 is SMNVEV in the germline V gene (reference sequence). There are 12 residues in the CDR3. This CDR3 reads CASSFDANEQFF.

The V and J genes are TRBV20-1 and TRBJ2-5; checking the TCRdb D call of TRBD2 is not possible without DNA. Germline V gene lookup returns CDR1 DFQATT and CDR2 SNEGSKA (reference sequence). This CDR3 spans 14 amino acids. The CDR3 sequence is CSARPTSTRETQYF.

This chain links TRBV5-6 with TRBJ1-1; the TRBD1 assignment by TCRdb is unverifiable without DNA. This CDR3 is built from 13 residues. Germline-derived CDR1 and CDR2 are SGHDT and YYEEEE. The CDR3 loop reads CASSFLTGAEAFF.

The chain recombines TRBV10-2 with TRBJ2-1. CDR3 length: 12 amino acids. The V gene's germline CDR1 is WSHSY and CDR2 SAAADI. CDR3 sequence reads: CASSEGYNEQFF.

Measured by frequency, this clonotype is medium-sized. The chain employs TRBV2 and TRBJ2-7. Germline V gives CDR1 SNHLY, CDR2 FYNNEI. The CDR3 runs 11 residues. The CDR3 reads CAGQVSYEQYF. Full variable domain (outside the CDR3, taken from reference TRBV2 and TRBJ2-7): EPEVTQTPSHQVTQMGQEVILRCVPISNHLYFYWYRQILGQKVEFLVSFYNNEISEKSEIFDDQFSVERPDGSNFTLKIRSTKLEDSAMYFCAGQVSYEQYFGPGTRLTVT.